This is a list of T cell receptor beta chains from one sample in a study of cytomegalovirus exposure and HLA in healthy donors. TCRdb's copy holds only in-frame clones and misses some; the assay was immunoSEQ multiplex PCR. This sample has about 130,000 clones, with roughly 68% found just once. Sequencing was carried out using PBMCs. Receptors originate from a woman aged 45-65 years in good health and CMV-seropositive. CDR3s include the opening cysteine and the closing phenylalanine or tryptophan. The D gene is left open where the match is weak.

. TRBJ1-4 TRBV5-1 CASSFQGGEKLFF
. TRBJ1-5 TRBV6-1 CASSEWKGERPQHF
. TRBJ2-2 TRBV6-6 CASSYSTVTGELFF
. TRBJ1-6 TRBV2 CASSERVGRSAPLHF
TRBD2 TRBJ2-3 TRBV30 CAWSRIAGYTDTQYF
. TRBJ2-6 TRBV2 CASSGGAGANVLTF
TRBD2 TRBJ2-5 TRBV7-7 CASSRGGETQYF
. TRBJ2-7 TRBV12-5 CASGLVYRAGYEQYF
TRBD1 TRBJ1-6 TRBV4-3 CASSPADRLLNSPLHF
. TRBJ2-7 TRBV19 CASSRDSYEQYF
. TRBJ2-7 TRBV12-5 CASGTDTKGEQYF
TRBD1 TRBJ1-6 TRBV19 CASSADRENSPLHF
. TRBJ1-4 TRBV9 CASSVGAGRLFF
. TRBJ1-1 TRBV4-2 CASSQAARAEAFF
TRBD1 TRBJ2-7 TRBV18 CASSPNRTGTYVQYF
TRBD2 TRBJ2-5 TRBV6-4 CASSELAGWKTQYF
. TRBJ1-3 TRBV13 CASRPPGTGNTIYF